This T cell receptor (beta chain) appears in the sequencing data of a study of T-cell reconstitution after alpha-beta-depleted transplantation in children. General study results and limits: After transplant, at about two months, alpha-beta T cells were reportedly derived from several hundred expanded graft clones.

This clonotype was seen a handful of times. Its antigen remains unidentified. This sample's TCRbeta library carried unique molecular identifier barcodes. TCRdb fed the PCR reads into MiXCR, producing one record per CDR3 protein. The table records hundreds of thousands of distinct CDR3 sequences, under 20% of them present only once. This sequence was found in a male patient aged 2 to 10 who had a stem cell transplant for acute lymphoblastic leukemia, so the T cells may come from the graft donor. The source was PBMCs, mostly from graft donor cells, collected 360 days after TCRalphabeta/CD19-depleted stem cell transplant.

The CDR3 DNA reads as TGTGCCAGCAGCCTATTTTCGGGCGGAATTAGCACAGATACGCAGTATTTT. Amino acids: CASSLFSGGISTDTQYF. The chain has TRBV7-6 and TRBJ2-3; no definite D call. Trimming removed 5 bases at V and 0 bases at J, with 18 bases between. The CDR3 has 17 amino acids. The V gene's germline CDR1 is SGHVS and CDR2 FNYEAQ.